These 7 T cell receptor beta chains share one sample of origin, sequenced in a study of cytomegalovirus exposure and HLA in healthy donors. The PCR had 60 Vbeta and 13 Jbeta primers. Produced via immunoSEQ multiplex PCR; TCRdb's table is partial and in-frame only. Here the sample spans over 20,000 clones, 70% being singletons. Sequenced input: PBMCs. Source of these receptors: a woman aged 45 to 65 in good health and CMV-seronegative.

The J gene is TRBJ1-2, the V gene TRBV27; D is unclear. The germline V and J ends were trimmed by 3 bases and 4 bases, with 9 bases remaining between them. Looked up from germline, CDR1 is MNHEY and CDR2 is SMNVEV (reference sequence). CDR3 size: 13 residues. The CDR3 region has the DNA TGTGCCAGCAGTTTCGGGGAAGGCTATGGCTACACCTTC. Translated, it gives CASSFGEGYGYTF.

This chain links TRBV6-6 with TRBJ1-1, with TRBD1 matching 7 bases. The CDR3 loop spans 13 amino acids. Trimming took 8 bases from V and 1 from J; bases not matched to a gene: 4. Per germline, CDR1 MNHNY and CDR2 SVGAGI (reference sequence). This chain's CDR3 is CASGRQGNTEAFF. In DNA form, the CDR3 reads TGTGCCAGCGGACGACAGGGGAACACTGAAGCTTTCTTT.

The chain is built from TRBV5-1 and TRBJ1-1; D gene ambiguous. This CDR3 region has 16 residues. CDR1 and CDR2 from the germline V gene are SGHRS and YFSETQ. Trimming left V 1 base short and J 2 bases short, with 15 bases between. The CDR3 reads CASSLRGRGSNTEAFF. The CDR3 bases are TGCGCCAGCAGCTTGCGAGGCCGTGGTTCAAACACTGAAGCTTTCTTT.

The genes are TRBV6-1 and TRBJ1-1; D might be TRBD1 (5 bases). The CDR3 is made up of 13 amino acids. CDR1 MNHNS and CDR2 SASEGT come from the germline V gene. Trimming removed 8 bases at V and 5 bases at J, with 15 bases between. The CDR3 spells CASLGGKKTEAFF. CDR3 bases: TGTGCCAGCTTGGGGGGTAAGAAGACTGAAGCTTTCTTT.

The DNA for the CDR3 is TGTGCCAGCAGGACGGTAGCGGGACCCTACAATGAGCAGTTCTTC. Its protein is CASRTVAGPYNEQFF. The chain combines TRBV27 with TRBJ2-1; TRBD2 agrees at 8 bases. The CDR3 runs 15 residues. The V and J ends lost 6 bases and 2 bases, in that order; junction bases with no gene match: 6. Germline-derived CDR1 and CDR2 are MNHEY and SMNVEV (reference sequence).

The chain joins TRBV6-5 to TRBJ2-7, with TRBD1 matching 7 bases. J was trimmed by 3 bases and V by 4 bases; bases with no gene match: 6. The CDR3 runs to 14 residues. Germline V CDR1 and CDR2: MNHEY, SVGAGI. The CDR3 spells CASSLRQGVYEQYF. DNA of the CDR3: TGTGCCAGCAGTTTGCGACAGGGAGTCTACGAGCAGTACTTC.

The chain couples TRBV5-1 to TRBJ1-4, with 8 bases fitting TRBD1. The germline gives CDR1 SGHRS, CDR2 YFSETQ. The V gene end was trimmed by 4 bases and the J gene end by 5 bases; junction bases not matched to a gene: 4. The CDR3 runs to 14 residues. CDR3 in amino acids: CASSPRTGNEKLFF. CDR3 sequence (DNA): TGCGCCAGCAGCCCCCGGACAGGGAATGAAAAACTGTTTTTT.